Shown below are 20 T cell receptor beta chains from a single sample sequenced in a study of prognosis after radiotherapy for stage I lung cancer. Two-round multiplex PCR amplified TCR beta CDR3 from genomic DNA. Amplification in first-round PCR relied on primers specific to each TRBV and TRBJ gene. TCRdb re-called the multiplex PCR reads with MiXCR, one entry per CDR3 protein. The sample records 13,000 to 15,000 distinct CDR3 sequences, 55% to 70% being singletons. The sample was PBMCs, taken before or after stereotactic body radiation therapy (not recorded which). These receptors all come from a donor over 45 with non-small cell lung cancer.

V is TRBV6-1 and J is TRBJ2-1; D is possibly TRBD2 (6 bases). Germline V gene lookup returns CDR1 MNHNS and CDR2 SASEGT. The CDR3 totals 16 residues. V was trimmed by 7 bases and J by 0 bases, leaving 16 bases between them. CDR3 in amino acids: CASIRERASSYNEQFF. The DNA of the CDR3 is TGTGCCAGCATCCGAGAGCGGGCCAGCTCCTACAATGAGCAGTTCTTC.

For this clonotype: A much larger clone lies one base from this, so it may be a read error. This chain links TRBV2 with TRBJ2-5; 9 bases line up with TRBD1. The ends lost 7 bases at V and 4 bases at J; junction bases unmatched: 7. Germline-derived CDR1 and CDR2 are SNHLY and FYNNEI. This CDR3 is built from 14 residues. Here the CDR3 DNA reads TGTGCCAGCATCACGGACAGGGGCACAGAGACCCAGTACTTC. This encodes CASITDRGTETQYF.

This clonotype is judged medium-sized. The J gene is TRBJ2-1, the V gene TRBV13, with D possibly TRBD2 on 6 matching bases. V lost 5 bases and J 9 bases, leaving 14 bases between the germline ends. This CDR3 contains 13 residues. The germline V gene encodes CDR1 PRHDT and CDR2 FYEKMQ (reference sequence). Written as DNA, the CDR3 is TGTGCCAGCAGCCAGGCTTCCGGGAGTGAGCAGTTCTTC. It encodes CASSQASGSEQFF.

This clonotype was seen at least ten times. This sequence joins TRBV19 and TRBJ2-7; the D is unclear. The V and J ends lost 2 bases and 3 bases respectively, with 11 bases between them. Germline V gene lookup returns CDR1 LNHDA and CDR2 SQIVND (reference sequence). There are 14 residues in the CDR3. This CDR3 reads CASSIRLSDYEQYF. The CDR3, as DNA: TGTGCCAGTAGTATACGGTTGTCGGACTACGAGCAGTACTTC.

This clonotype was observed a handful of times. It differs at one base from a far larger clone, so likely a read error. V usage is TRBV6-5 and J usage is TRBJ2-7; maybe TRBD2 (7 bases). The CDR3 consists of 15 residues. The germline V gene encodes CDR1 MNHEY and CDR2 SVGAGI. The germline V and J ends were trimmed by 4 bases and 0 bases, with 13 bases remaining between them. CDR3 nucleotide sequence: TGTGCCAGCAGTTCCTCGGGGGGCGGCTCCTACGAGCAGTACTTC. It codes for CASSSSGGGSYEQYF.

This chain links TRBV30 with TRBJ2-1, with D uncertain. V gave up 0 bases and J gave up 9 bases, with 12 bases separating them. Germline V gene data show CDR1 as GTSNPN and CDR2 as SVGIG (reference sequence). The CDR3 is 13 residues long. The CDR3 coding sequence is TGTGCCTGGAGTGTATACGCTGTGGGTGAGCAGTTCTTC. Translated: CAWSVYAVGEQFF.

By sample fraction, this clonotype is medium-sized. The rearrangement uses TRBV2 and TRBJ2-7, with D unresolved. V dropped 5 bases and J dropped 3 bases, with 2 bases sitting between them. Germline CDR1 reads SNHLY; CDR2 reads FYNNEI. CDR3 length: 10 amino acids. The CDR3 reads CASSRYEQYF. CDR3 coding DNA: TGTGCCAGCAGTCGCTACGAGCAGTACTTC.

With respect to this clonotype: A far larger clone is one nucleotide away, so this likely arose from a read error. The rearrangement links TRBV3-1 to TRBJ2-3; 9 bases agree with TRBD1. The CDR3 contains 16 residues. Germline V gives CDR1 LGHDT, CDR2 YNNKEL (reference sequence). Here the CDR3 reads CACSRTRDRDSDTQYF. For the CDR3, the DNA is TGTGCCTGCAGCAGAACCCGGGACAGGGACTCAGATACGCAGTATTTT.

This clonotype is medium-sized within its sample. The chain has TRBV5-1 and TRBJ2-7; 7 nucleotides agree with TRBD1. V was pared by 4 bases and J by 5 bases, with 9 bases of the junction left unmatched. Germline V gives CDR1 SGHRS, CDR2 YFSETQ. This CDR3 has 14 residues. In DNA form, the CDR3 reads TGCGCCAGCAGCCCGTCACGACAGGGTAACGAGCAGTACTTC. Protein sequence: CASSPSRQGNEQYF.

This clonotype was observed once. One end of the junction fails to match germline, which may point to a read error. J is TRBJ2-1 and V is TRBV2, with D possibly being TRBD2 (6 bases). Germline assignment: CDR1 SNHLY and CDR2 FYNNEI. CDR3 size: 15 residues. In DNA form, the CDR3 reads TGTGCTAGCAGCCTAATAGCGGCTACCTACAATGAGCAGTTCTTC. It translates to CASSLIAATYNEQFF.

The chain couples TRBV3-1 to TRBJ2-2, with a tentative D call TRBD2 (5 bases). Germline CDR1 is LGHDT and CDR2 is YNNKEL (reference sequence). This CDR3 has 14 amino acids. V lost 0 bases, J lost 7 bases, and 9 bases lay in between. CDR3 residues: CASSQDYSVGELFF. CDR3 nucleotide sequence: TGTGCCAGCAGCCAAGACTATAGCGTCGGGGAGCTGTTTTTT.

This clonotype was recorded many times. This chain's CDR3 is CSARTGSSYEQYF. CDR3 nucleotides: TGCAGTGCCAGGACAGGATCCTCATACGAGCAGTACTTC. V is TRBV20-1 and J is TRBJ2-7, with TRBD1 identical over 7 bases. CDR1 and CDR2 (germline): DFQATT, SNEGSKA (reference sequence). This CDR3 has 13 residues. V dropped 6 bases and J dropped 4; count of bases not matched to a gene: 9.

Many counts were recorded for this clonotype. The chain uses TRBV6-1 and TRBJ1-1, with D uncertain. The CDR3 extends over 13 amino acids. V was trimmed by 8 bases and J by 1 base, leaving 11 bases between them. Germline V gene lookup returns CDR1 MNHNS and CDR2 SASEGT. For the CDR3, the DNA is TGTGCCAGCGGCCCACAGTCGAACACTGAAGCTTTCTTT. This sequence encodes CASGPQSNTEAFF.

The V gene is TRBV11-3, the J gene TRBJ2-7; TRBD2 aligns across 12 bases. Germline V gene data show CDR1 as SGHNT and CDR2 as YENEEA. This CDR3 is 17 amino acids long. V dropped 3 bases and J dropped 5; count of bases not matched to a gene: 11. The CDR3 region is CASSFRTSGIAWNEQYF. For the CDR3, the DNA is TGTGCCAGCAGCTTCAGGACTAGCGGGATTGCCTGGAACGAGCAGTACTTC.

This chain connects TRBV6-9 to TRBJ2-7, with 8 bases lining up with TRBD2. J was trimmed by 7 bases and V by 3 bases; bases with no gene match: 14. Germline CDR1 is MNHGY and CDR2 is SVAAGI. The CDR3 runs to 16 residues. CDR3 sequence (DNA): TGTGCCAGCAGTTACTCGACAGGAACCCGGGGGGGGGAGCAGTACTTC. This translates into CASSYSTGTRGGEQYF.

In this sample, this clonotype is medium-sized. This chain uses TRBV20-1 with TRBJ1-4, with 7 bases identical to TRBD1. This CDR3 is built from 15 residues. Germline values: CDR1 DFQATT, CDR2 SNEGSKA (reference sequence). V dropped 0 bases and J dropped 7; count of bases not matched to a gene: 8. The CDR3 protein is CSARELRDSAEKLFF. DNA of the CDR3: TGCAGTGCTAGAGAACTACGGGACAGCGCTGAAAAACTGTTTTTT.

The rearrangement links TRBV9 to TRBJ2-7, with TRBD1 identical over 8 bases. Germline CDR1 and CDR2: SGDLS and YYNGEE. Trimming cost V 3 bases and J 0 bases; bases outside gene matches: 2. The CDR3 contains 14 residues. CDR3 bases: TGTGCCAGCAGCGAGACAGGGGCCTCCTACGAGCAGTACTTC. It is translated as CASSETGASYEQYF. The full variable domain, in which reference TRBV9 and TRBJ2-7 provide the parts outside the CDR3, is DSGVTQTPKHLITATGQRVTLRCSPRSGDLSVYWYQQSLDQGLQFLIQYYNGEERAKGNILERFSAQQFPDLHSELNLSSLELGDSALYFCASSETGASYEQYFGPGTRLTVT.

This clonotype came up once. J is TRBJ2-7 and V is TRBV14, with D uncertain. This CDR3 contains 13 residues. Germline values: CDR1 SGHDN, CDR2 FVKESK. The V end was cut by 6 bases, the J end by 4 bases, with 13 bases between. The CDR3 nucleotides read TGTGCCAGCAGTTTTCTAGTAGAATACGAGCAGTACTTC. Its translation is CASSFLVEYEQYF.

Concerning this clonotype: Given a much more abundant clone one base away, this may be a read error. This sequence joins TRBV9 and TRBJ1-5, with no clear D. The CDR3 is 14 residues long. Germline CDR1 and CDR2: SGDLS and YYNGEE. V lost 0 bases, J lost 9 bases, and 13 bases lay in between. CDR3 DNA: TGTGCCAGCAGCGTAGGATTCGGAAGTCGGCCCCAGCATTTT. Encoded protein: CASSVGFGSRPQHF.

In its sample, this clonotype ranks as medium-sized. The chain uses TRBV5-6 and TRBJ2-7, with D perhaps assigned TRBD1 or TRBD2 (5 bases each). V lost 1 base and J 7 bases, leaving 9 bases between the germline ends. The length of the CDR3 is 12 residues. The germline gives CDR1 SGHDT, CDR2 YYEEEE. CDR3 coding DNA: TGTGCCAGCAGCTTGTGGGGGAGAGAGCAGTACTTC. It codes for CASSLWGREQYF.